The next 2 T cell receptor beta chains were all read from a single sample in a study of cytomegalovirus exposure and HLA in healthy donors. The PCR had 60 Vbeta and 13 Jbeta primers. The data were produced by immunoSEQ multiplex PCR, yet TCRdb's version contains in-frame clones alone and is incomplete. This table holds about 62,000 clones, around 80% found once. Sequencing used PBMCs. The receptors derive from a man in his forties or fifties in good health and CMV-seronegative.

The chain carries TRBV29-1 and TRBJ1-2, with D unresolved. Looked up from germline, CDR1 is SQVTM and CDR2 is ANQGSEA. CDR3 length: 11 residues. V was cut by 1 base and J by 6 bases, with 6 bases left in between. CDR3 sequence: CSVEGGDGYTF. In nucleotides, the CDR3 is TGCAGCGTTGAAGGAGGAGATGGCTACACCTTC.

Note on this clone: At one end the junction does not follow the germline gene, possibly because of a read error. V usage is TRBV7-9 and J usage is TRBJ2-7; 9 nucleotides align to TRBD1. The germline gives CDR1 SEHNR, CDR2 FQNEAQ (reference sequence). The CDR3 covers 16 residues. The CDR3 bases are TGTTCCAGCAGCTTGGAAATGGGAACAGGGGGCGCAGAGCAGTACTTC. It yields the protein CSSSLEMGTGGAEQYF.